Reported below is one T cell receptor beta chain. The CDR3 runs to 13 residues. Trimming stripped 6 bases from V and 5 bases from J, with 11 bases between. Germline-derived CDR1 and CDR2 are MNHEY and SMNVEV (reference sequence). This record belongs to a study of T cell responses to AZD1222 COVID-19 vaccine. Only in-frame clones appear in the TCRdb table, and some are missing; sequencing was by immunoSEQ multiplex PCR. Of approximately 180,000 clones listed, 88% are singletons. The chain links TRBV27 to TRBJ2-1; D not certain. This specimen was peripheral blood, taken 28 days after the second AZD1222 dose. The receptor's source is an adult who received the AZD1222 COVID-19 vaccine. DNA for the CDR3: TGTGCCAGCAGCCGGTGGGTGAACAATGAGCAGTTCTTC. The encoded protein is CASSRWVNNEQFF.